The rows below give T cell receptor beta chains drawn from one sample of a study of T cell responses to AZD1222 COVID-19 vaccine. Libraries were prepared by immunoSEQ multiplex PCR; TCRdb keeps only in-frame clonotypes and omits some of them. The sample holds about 100,000 clones; more than 75% are singletons and the top ten take approximately 3%. The specimen comprised peripheral blood, sampled on day 0 of AZD1222 vaccination. The receptors originated from an adult in good health. Each CDR3 is given with its conserved first and last residue. The D gene is left open where the match is weak. Not every row has a clone size; where given, it reads once, few, many or a size class.

>13|TRBJ2-3|.|TRBV7-2|.
CASSLVWVDTQYF
TGTGCCAGCAGCTTAGTGTGGGTCGATACGCAGTATTTT
>15|TRBJ1-4|.|TRBV6-2/TRBV6-3|TRBD1
CASSRTTGGEEKLFF
TGTGCCAGCAGCCGAACGACAGGGGGCGAAGAAAAACTGTTTTTT
>12|TRBJ2-3|.|TRBV7-6|.
CASSSITDTQYF
TGTGCCAGCAGTTCCATCACAGATACGCAGTATTTT
>13|TRBJ1-5|.|TRBV3-1/TRBV3-2|TRBD1
CASSNRGGQPQHF
TGTGCCAGCAGTAACAGGGGAGGACAGCCCCAGCATTTT
>16|TRBJ1-1|.|TRBV12-5|TRBD1
CASGYAGQGRPTEAFF
TGTGCTAGTGGTTATGCGGGACAGGGGCGGCCCACTGAAGCTTTCTTT
>14|TRBJ2-2|.|TRBV10-3|.
CGHARAPNTGELFF
TGTGGGCACGCCAGGGCCCCGAACACCGGGGAGCTGTTTTTT
>16|TRBJ2-3|.|TRBV29-1|.
CSVTGRGGASTDTQYF
TGCAGCGTAACAGGGCGGGGAGGGGCTAGCACAGATACGCAGTATTTT
>14|TRBJ2-3|.|TRBV20-1|.
CSASKQVGTDTQYF
TGCAGTGCTAGTAAACAGGTCGGCACAGATACGCAGTATTTT
>15|TRBJ2-3|.|TRBV13|.
CASSLRGGITDTQYF
TGTGCCAGCAGCTTAAGAGGGGGGATCACAGATACGCAGTATTTT
>13|TRBJ1-1|.|TRBV28|TRBD1
CASNGAGGTEAFF
TGTGCCAGCAACGGAGCAGGGGGCACTGAAGCTTTCTTT
>14|TRBJ1-2|.|TRBV15|.
CATRRGGSNYGYTF
TGTGCCACCAGGCGGGGAGGGAGTAACTATGGCTACACCTTC
>16|TRBJ1-2|.|TRBV3-1/TRBV3-2|TRBD1
CASSQAALTGLGGYTF
TGTGCCAGCAGCCAAGCAGCGTTGACAGGGTTGGGGGGCTACACCTTC
>12|TRBJ1-4|.|TRBV15|.
CATSTRGEKLFF
TGTGCCACCAGCACCCGGGGGGAAAAACTGTTTTTT
>13|TRBJ1-1|.|TRBV2|.
CASSDARDTEAFF
TGTGCCAGCAGTGACGCCAGGGACACTGAAGCTTTCTTT
>13|TRBJ2-4|.|TRBV19|TRBD2
CASSMAGRDIQYF
TGTGCCAGTAGTATGGCAGGGAGGGACATTCAGTACTTC
>14|TRBJ2-7|once|TRBV19|.
CASSITDGSYEQYF
TGTGCCAGTAGTATCACGGACGGGAGCTACGAGCAGTACTTC
>12|TRBJ2-1|few|TRBV3-1/TRBV3-2|.
CASSASVNEQFF
TGTGCCAGCAGCGCGAGCGTGAATGAGCAGTTCTTC
>13|TRBJ2-5|.|TRBV29-1|.
CSVDMGGQETQYF
TGCAGCGTTGATATGGGGGGTCAAGAGACCCAGTACTTC
>14|TRBJ1-1|once|TRBV11-1|.
CASSAWTLNTEAFF
TGTGCCAGCAGCGCCTGGACACTGAACACTGAAGCTTTCTTT
>14|TRBJ1-6|.|TRBV6-6|TRBD1
CASSFRTGGSPLHF
TGTGCCAGCAGTTTCCGGACAGGGGGATCACCCCTCCACTTT
>15|TRBJ1-5|once|TRBV5-4|.
CASSLGRNSNQPQHF
TGTGCCAGCAGCTTGGGGCGAAACAGCAATCAGCCCCAGCATTTT
>14|TRBJ1-6|.|TRBV7-2|.
CASSLPQGQSPLHF
TGTGCCAGCAGCTTACCCCAGGGACAATCACCCCTCCACTTT
>14|TRBJ2-1|.|TRBV7-2|.
CASSEIRQVVEQFF
TGTGCCAGCAGCGAGATACGACAGGTTGTTGAGCAGTTCTTC
>16|TRBJ2-3|.|TRBV15|TRBD2
CATSRELAGGVNTQYF
TGTGCCACCAGCAGAGAACTAGCGGGGGGAGTTAATACGCAGTATTTT
>14|TRBJ2-7|.|TRBV3-1/TRBV3-2|TRBD1
CASSQRTGGYEQYF
TGTGCCAGCAGCCAACGGACAGGGGGCTACGAGCAGTACTTC
>16|TRBJ2-2|.|TRBV3-1/TRBV3-2|TRBD1
CASSNVRDRGSGELFF
TGTGCCAGCAGCAACGTCCGGGACAGGGGCTCCGGGGAGCTGTTTTTT
>13|TRBJ1-3|.|TRBV4-1|.
CASSQDHWNTIYF
TGCGCCAGCAGCCAAGATCACTGGAACACCATATATTTT
>13|TRBJ2-5|.|TRBV9|TRBD1
CASSVGQGETQYF
TGTGCCAGCAGCGTCGGACAGGGGGAGACCCAGTACTTC
>13|TRBJ1-2|few|TRBV5-5|.
CASSFDLRYGYTF
TGTGCCAGCAGCTTCGATCTACGGTATGGCTACACCTTC
>15|TRBJ2-3|.|TRBV9|TRBD2
CASSAGGPSTDTQYF
TGTGCCAGCAGCGCGGGGGGGCCGAGCACAGATACGCAGTATTTT
>12|TRBJ2-3|.|TRBV6-5|TRBD1
CASSEGAGTQYF
TGTGCCAGCAGCGAGGGGGCTGGTACGCAGTATTTT
>16|TRBJ2-3|.|TRBV9|.
CASRRGRGAGGDTQYF
TGTGCCAGCAGAAGAGGTCGGGGGGCCGGGGGAGATACGCAGTATTTT
>14|TRBJ2-1|.|TRBV9|.
CASGHGGHYNEQFF
TGTGCCAGCGGCCATGGGGGCCACTACAATGAGCAGTTCTTC
>14|TRBJ1-1|.|TRBV19|.
CASNSGHVNTEAFF
TGTGCCAGTAATTCAGGACACGTCAACACTGAAGCTTTCTTT
>14|TRBJ1-6|.|TRBV19|.
CASNTGTANSPLHF
TGTGCCAGTAACACCGGGACTGCTAATTCACCCCTCCACTTT
>14|TRBJ2-2|.|TRBV19|TRBD1
CASSTTTGTGELFF
TGTGCCAGTAGTACCACGACAGGGACCGGGGAGCTGTTTTTT
>17|TRBJ1-5|.|TRBV15|.
CATSRDPLAGSNQPQHF
TGTGCCACCAGCAGAGACCCGTTGGCTGGGAGCAATCAGCCCCAGCATTTT
>15|TRBJ1-3|once|TRBV5-1|.
CASSLIQGSGNTIYF
TGCGCCAGCAGCTTAATACAGGGCTCTGGAAACACCATATATTTT
>16|TRBJ2-7|.|TRBV7-6|TRBD1
CASSSVPRTQGALVYF
TGTGCCAGCAGCTCCGTCCCCCGAACACAGGGGGCGTTAGTGTACTTC
>13|TRBJ1-1|.|TRBV18|.
CASSTRGGTEAFF
TGTGCCAGCTCCACACGTGGGGGTACTGAAGCTTTCTTT
>16|TRBJ2-1|.|TRBV6-8|.
CASSYGGRSSYNEQFF
TGTGCCAGCAGTTACGGTGGGAGGAGCTCCTACAATGAGCAGTTCTTC
>17|TRBJ2-2|.|TRBV27|.
CASRIHRDATQTGELFF
TGTGCCAGCAGGATCCACCGGGACGCTACACAGACCGGGGAGCTGTTTTTT
>15|TRBJ1-4|.|TRBV6-2/TRBV6-3|.
CASSQGFPTNEKLFF
TGTGCCAGCAGTCAGGGATTCCCAACTAATGAAAAACTGTTTTTT
>14|TRBJ1-2|.|TRBV7-2|.
CASSFGRRGSGYTF
TGTGCCAGCAGCTTTGGGCGCCGGGGGAGCGGCTACACCTTC
>14|TRBJ1-2|.|TRBV5-1|.
CASSLVGSNYGYTF
TGCGCCAGCAGCTTGGTGGGGTCTAACTATGGCTACACCTTC
>17|TRBJ2-1|.|TRBV5-6|.
CASSLRVGASSYNEQFF
TGTGCCAGCAGCCTTAGGGTGGGCGCTAGCTCCTACAATGAGCAGTTCTTC
>13|TRBJ1-2|.|TRBV2|TRBD1
CASSGTGEVGYTF
TGTGCCAGCAGCGGGACAGGGGAGGTTGGCTACACCTTC
>14|TRBJ1-1|.|TRBV7-9|.
CASSSRQQNTEAFF
TGTGCCAGCAGCTCCAGGCAACAGAACACTGAAGCTTTCTTT
>14|TRBJ2-1|.|TRBV6-5|.
CASSYSRSNNEQFF
TGTGCCAGCAGTTACTCGCGCAGCAACAATGAGCAGTTCTTC
>13|TRBJ2-5|.|TRBV12-3/TRBV12-4|.
CASSLNPTGTQYF
TGTGCCAGCAGTTTAAACCCGACGGGGACCCAGTACTTC
>13|TRBJ1-1|.|TRBV11-3|.
CASSADSNTEAFF
TGTGCCAGCAGCGCCGACAGTAACACTGAAGCTTTCTTT
>14|TRBJ2-7|once|TRBV7-2|.
CASSLLRAPYEQYF
TGTGCCAGCAGCTTGCTTCGGGCGCCATACGAGCAGTACTTC
>16|TRBJ2-2|.|TRBV6-2/TRBV6-3|.
CASSYRGGSNTGELFF
TGTGCCAGCAGTTACCGGGGCGGCAGCAACACCGGGGAGCTGTTTTTT
>18|TRBJ2-3|.|TRBV20-1|.
CSASPAGLVRGYTDTQYF
TGCAGTGCTAGTCCGGCAGGGTTGGTAAGGGGTTACACAGATACGCAGTATTTT
>14|TRBJ1-5|.|TRBV6-5|.
CASNRWGATQPQHF
TGTGCCAGCAACCGTTGGGGTGCGACTCAGCCCCAGCATTTT
>15|TRBJ1-1|.|TRBV2|.
CASSPSGLVNTEAFF
TGTGCCAGCAGTCCATCAGGGTTGGTGAACACTGAAGCTTTCTTT
>16|TRBJ1-2|.|TRBV4-1|TRBD1
CASSQDRQGLNYGYTF
TGCGCCAGCAGCCAAGATCGACAGGGGCTCAACTATGGCTACACCTTC
>12|TRBJ1-2|once|TRBV18|.
CASSPDNYGYTF
TGTGCCAGCTCACCGGACAACTATGGCTACACCTTC
>15|TRBJ1-5|.|TRBV4-3|.
CASSQEMLPNQPQHF
TGCGCCAGCAGCCAAGAGATGCTCCCAAATCAGCCCCAGCATTTT